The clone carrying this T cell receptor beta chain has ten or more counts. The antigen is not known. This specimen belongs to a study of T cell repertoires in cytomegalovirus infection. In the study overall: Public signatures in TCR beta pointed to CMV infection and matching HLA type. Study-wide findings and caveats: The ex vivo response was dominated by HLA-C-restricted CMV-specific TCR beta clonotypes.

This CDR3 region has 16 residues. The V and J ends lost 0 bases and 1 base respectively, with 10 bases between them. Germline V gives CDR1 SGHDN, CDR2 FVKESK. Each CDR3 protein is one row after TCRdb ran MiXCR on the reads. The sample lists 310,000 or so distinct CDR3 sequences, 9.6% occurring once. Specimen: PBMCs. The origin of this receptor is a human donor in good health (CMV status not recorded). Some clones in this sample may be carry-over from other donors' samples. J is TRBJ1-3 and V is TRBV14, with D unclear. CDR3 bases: TGTGCCAGCAGCCAAGATTGGCTATTTTCTGGAAACACCATATATTTT. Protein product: CASSQDWLFSGNTIYF.